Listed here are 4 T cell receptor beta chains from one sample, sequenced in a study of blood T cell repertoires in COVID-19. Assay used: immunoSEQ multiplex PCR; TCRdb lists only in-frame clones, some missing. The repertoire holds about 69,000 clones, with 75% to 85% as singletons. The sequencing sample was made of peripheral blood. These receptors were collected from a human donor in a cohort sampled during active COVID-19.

Here the CDR3 DNA reads TGTGCCACCAGCAGAGGGAGGGAGCAGTACTTC. This translates into CATSRGREQYF. The gene calls are TRBV15 and TRBJ2-7; D is possibly TRBD2 (5 bases). Per germline, CDR1 LNHNV and CDR2 YYDKDF (reference sequence). V was clipped by 1 base and J by 7 bases, with 5 bases between them. This CDR3 contains 11 residues.

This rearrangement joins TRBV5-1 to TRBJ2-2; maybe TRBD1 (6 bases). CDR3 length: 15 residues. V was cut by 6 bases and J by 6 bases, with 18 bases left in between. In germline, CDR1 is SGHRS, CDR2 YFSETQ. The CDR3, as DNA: TGCGCCAGCACCCCCGGACAGTCTACAGCCGGGGAGCTGTTTTTT. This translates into CASTPGQSTAGELFF.

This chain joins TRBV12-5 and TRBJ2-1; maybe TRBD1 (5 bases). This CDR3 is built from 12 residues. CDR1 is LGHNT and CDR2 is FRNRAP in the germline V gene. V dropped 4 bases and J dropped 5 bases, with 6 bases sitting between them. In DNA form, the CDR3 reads TGTGCTAGTGGTTCGGACAACAATGAGCAGTTCTTC. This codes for CASGSDNNEQFF.

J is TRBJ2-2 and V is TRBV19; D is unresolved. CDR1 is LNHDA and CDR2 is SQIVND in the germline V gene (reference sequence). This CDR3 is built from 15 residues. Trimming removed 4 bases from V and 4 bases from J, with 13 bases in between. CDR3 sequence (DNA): TGTGCCAGTAGTACCGGAACAGATTCCACCGGGGAGCTGTTTTTT. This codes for CASSTGTDSTGELFF.